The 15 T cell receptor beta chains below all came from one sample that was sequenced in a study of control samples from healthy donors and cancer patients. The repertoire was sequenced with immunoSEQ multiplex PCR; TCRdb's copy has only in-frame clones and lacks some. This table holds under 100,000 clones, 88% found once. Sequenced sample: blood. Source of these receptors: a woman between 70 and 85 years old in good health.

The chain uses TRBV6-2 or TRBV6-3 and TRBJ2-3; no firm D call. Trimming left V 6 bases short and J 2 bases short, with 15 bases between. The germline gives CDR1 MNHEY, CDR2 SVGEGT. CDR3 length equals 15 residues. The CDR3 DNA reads TGTGCCAGCAGCCCCGGACCTTACTACACAGATACGCAGTATTTT. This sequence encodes CASSPGPYYTDTQYF.

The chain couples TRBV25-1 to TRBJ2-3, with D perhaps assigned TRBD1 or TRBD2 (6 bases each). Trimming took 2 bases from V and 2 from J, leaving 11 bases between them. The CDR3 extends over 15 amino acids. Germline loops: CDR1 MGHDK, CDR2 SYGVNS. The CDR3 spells CASSERGTLTDTQYF. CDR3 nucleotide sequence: TGTGCCAGCAGTGAAAGGGGGACTCTCACAGATACGCAGTATTTT.

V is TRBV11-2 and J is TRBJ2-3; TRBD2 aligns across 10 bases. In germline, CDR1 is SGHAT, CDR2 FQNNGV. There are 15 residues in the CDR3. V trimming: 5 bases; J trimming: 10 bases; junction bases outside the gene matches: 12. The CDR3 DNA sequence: TGTGCCAGCAGCCGCCAGCGGGAGGGCCCCCCGGCGCAGTATTTT. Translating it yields CASSRQREGPPAQYF.

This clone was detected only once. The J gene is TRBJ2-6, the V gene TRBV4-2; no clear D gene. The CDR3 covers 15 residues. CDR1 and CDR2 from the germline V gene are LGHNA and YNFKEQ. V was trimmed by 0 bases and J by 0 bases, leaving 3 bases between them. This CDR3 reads CASSQDNSGANVLTF. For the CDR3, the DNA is TGTGCCAGCAGCCAAGATAACTCTGGGGCCAACGTCCTGACTTTC.

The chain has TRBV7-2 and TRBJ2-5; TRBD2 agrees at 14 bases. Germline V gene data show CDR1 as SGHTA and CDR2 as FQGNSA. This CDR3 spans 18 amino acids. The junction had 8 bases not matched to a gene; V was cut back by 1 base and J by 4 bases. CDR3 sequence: CASSLGPGLAGVRETQYF. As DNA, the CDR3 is TGTGCCAGCAGCTTAGGGCCGGGACTAGCGGGAGTAAGAGAGACCCAGTACTTC.

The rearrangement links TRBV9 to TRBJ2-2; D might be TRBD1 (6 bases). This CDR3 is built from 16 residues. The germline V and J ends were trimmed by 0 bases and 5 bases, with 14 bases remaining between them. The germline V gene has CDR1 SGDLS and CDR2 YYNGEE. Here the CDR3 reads CASSVGGQGMTGELFF. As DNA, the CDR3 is TGTGCCAGCAGCGTAGGTGGTCAGGGGATGACCGGGGAGCTGTTTTTT.

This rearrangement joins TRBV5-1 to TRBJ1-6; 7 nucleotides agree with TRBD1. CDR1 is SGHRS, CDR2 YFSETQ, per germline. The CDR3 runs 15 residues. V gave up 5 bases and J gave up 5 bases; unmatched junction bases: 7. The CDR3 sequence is CASSLRQGNNSPLHF. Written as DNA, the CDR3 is TGCGCCAGCAGTTTAAGACAGGGAAATAATTCACCCCTCCACTTT.

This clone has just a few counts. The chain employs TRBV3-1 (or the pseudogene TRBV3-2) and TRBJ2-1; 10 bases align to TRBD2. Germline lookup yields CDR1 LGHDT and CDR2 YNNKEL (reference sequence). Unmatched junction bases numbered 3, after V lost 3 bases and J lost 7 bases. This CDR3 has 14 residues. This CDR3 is CASSQVTSGNEQFF. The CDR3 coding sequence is TGTGCCAGCAGCCAGGTGACTAGCGGGAATGAGCAGTTCTTC.

Here the CDR3 reads CASSQGRQTQPQHF. The DNA for the CDR3 is TGTGCCAGCAGCCAAGGGAGACAGACTCAGCCCCAGCATTTT. This chain joins TRBV3-1 (or the pseudogene TRBV3-2) and TRBJ1-5; D is perhaps TRBD1 (5 bases). The CDR3 extends over 14 amino acids. Germline lookup yields CDR1 LGHDT and CDR2 YNNKEL (reference sequence). The ends were cut back, 1 base at V and 6 bases at J, with 10 bases in the middle.

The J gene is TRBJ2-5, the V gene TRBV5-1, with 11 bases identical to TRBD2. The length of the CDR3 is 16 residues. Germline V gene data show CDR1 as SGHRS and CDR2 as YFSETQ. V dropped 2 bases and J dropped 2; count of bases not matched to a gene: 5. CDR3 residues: CASSFLAGGSQETQYF. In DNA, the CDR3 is TGCGCCAGCAGCTTTCTAGCGGGAGGATCACAAGAGACCCAGTACTTC. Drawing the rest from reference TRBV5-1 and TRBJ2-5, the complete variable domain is KAGVTQTPRYLIKTRGQQVTLSCSPISGHRSVSWYQQTPGQGLQFLFEYFSETQRNKGNFPGRFSGRQFSNSRSEMNVSTLELGDSALYLCASSFLAGGSQETQYFGPGTRLLVL.

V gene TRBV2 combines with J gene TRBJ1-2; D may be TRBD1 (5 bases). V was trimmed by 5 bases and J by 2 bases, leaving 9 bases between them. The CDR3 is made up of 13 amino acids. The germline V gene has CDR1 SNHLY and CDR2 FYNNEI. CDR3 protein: CASSSDRNYGYTF. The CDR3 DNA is TGTGCCAGCAGTTCAGACAGAAACTATGGCTACACCTTC. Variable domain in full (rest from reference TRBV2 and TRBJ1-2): EPEVTQTPSHQVTQMGQEVILRCVPISNHLYFYWYRQILGQKVEFLVSFYNNEISEKSEIFDDQFSVERPDGSNFTLKIRSTKLEDSAMYFCASSSDRNYGYTFGSGTRLTVV.

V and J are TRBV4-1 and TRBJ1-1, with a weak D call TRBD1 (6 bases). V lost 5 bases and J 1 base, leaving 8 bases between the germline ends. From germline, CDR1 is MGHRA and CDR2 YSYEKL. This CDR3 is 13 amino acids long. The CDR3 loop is CASSEGGNTEAFF. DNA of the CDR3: TGCGCCAGCAGCGAGGGGGGGAACACTGAAGCTTTCTTT.

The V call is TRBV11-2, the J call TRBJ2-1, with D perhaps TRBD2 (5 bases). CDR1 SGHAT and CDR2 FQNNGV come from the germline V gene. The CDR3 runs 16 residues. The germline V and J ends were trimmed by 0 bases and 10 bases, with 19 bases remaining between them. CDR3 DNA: TGTGCCAGCAGCTTAGATCGGGGATTCCTAGGGAGAGAGCAGTTCTTC. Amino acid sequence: CASSLDRGFLGREQFF. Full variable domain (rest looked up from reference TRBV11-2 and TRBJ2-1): EAGVAQSPRYKIIEKRQSVAFWCNPISGHATLYWYQQILGQGPKLLIQFQNNGVVDDSQLPKDRFSAERLKGVDSTLKIQPAKLEDSAVYLCASSLDRGFLGREQFFGPGTRLTVL.

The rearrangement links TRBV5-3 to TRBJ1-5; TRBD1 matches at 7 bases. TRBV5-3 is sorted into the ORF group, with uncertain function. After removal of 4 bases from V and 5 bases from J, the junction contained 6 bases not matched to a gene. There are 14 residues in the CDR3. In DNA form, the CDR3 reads TGTGCCAGAAGCACCCGGACAGGTTATCAGCCCCAGCATTTT. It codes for CARSTRTGYQPQHF.

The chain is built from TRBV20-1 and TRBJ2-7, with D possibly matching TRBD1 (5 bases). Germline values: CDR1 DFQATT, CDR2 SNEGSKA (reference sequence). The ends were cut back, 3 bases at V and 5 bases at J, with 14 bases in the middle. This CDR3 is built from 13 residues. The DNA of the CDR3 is TGCAGTGCTAGTGACATAACAGGTAACGAGCAGTACTTC. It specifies CSASDITGNEQYF.